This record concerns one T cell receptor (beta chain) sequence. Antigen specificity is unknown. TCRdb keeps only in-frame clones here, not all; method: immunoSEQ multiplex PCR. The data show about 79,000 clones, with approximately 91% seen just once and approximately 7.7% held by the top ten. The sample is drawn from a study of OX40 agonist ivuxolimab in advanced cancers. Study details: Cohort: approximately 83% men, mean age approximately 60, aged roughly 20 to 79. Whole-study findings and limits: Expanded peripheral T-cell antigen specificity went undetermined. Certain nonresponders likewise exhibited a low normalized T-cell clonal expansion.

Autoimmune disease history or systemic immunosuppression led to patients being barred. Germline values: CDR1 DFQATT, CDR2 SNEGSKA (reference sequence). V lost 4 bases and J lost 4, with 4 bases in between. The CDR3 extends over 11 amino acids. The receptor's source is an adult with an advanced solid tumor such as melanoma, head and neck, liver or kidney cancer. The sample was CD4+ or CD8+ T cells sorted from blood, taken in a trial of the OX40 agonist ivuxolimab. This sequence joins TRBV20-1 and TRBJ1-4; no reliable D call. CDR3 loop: CSATSNEKLFF. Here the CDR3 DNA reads TGCAGTGCTACCAGTAATGAAAAACTGTTTTTT.